A single sample gave rise to the 11 T cell receptor beta chains below, sequenced in a study of T cells after yellow fever vaccination. TCRdb re-derived calls from the 5' RACE reads in MiXCR, one entry per CDR3 protein. The data hold hundreds of thousands of distinct CDR3 sequences, with 8.7% observed a single time. Sequenced material: CD4+ T cells sorted from PBMCs, taken 5 days after the yellow fever booster vaccination. These receptors came from a man aged 18 to 30 who received the YFV17D yellow fever vaccine.

This clonotype has a count of ten or more. The V and J genes are TRBV11-2 and TRBJ1-2; a weak D match, TRBD1 (5 bases). Between the trimmed V and J ends, which lost 0 bases and 2 bases, there was a span of 10 bases. Looked up from germline, CDR1 is SGHAT and CDR2 is FQNNGV. The CDR3 runs to 15 residues. CDR3 sequence reads: CASSLEAAGNYGYTF. The CDR3, as DNA: TGTGCCAGCAGCTTAGAGGCGGCAGGGAACTATGGCTACACCTTC.

The V and J genes are TRBV11-2 and TRBJ2-5; D remains ambiguous. The CDR3 has 15 amino acids. The germline CDR1 and CDR2 sequences are SGHAT and FQNNGV. Trimming took off 6 bases at V and 2 bases at J, with 16 bases between the two ends. CDR3 sequence: CASSRSDGEQETQYF. DNA for the CDR3: TGTGCCAGCAGTCGATCGGACGGCGAACAAGAGACCCAGTACTTC.

This clonotype was detected ten times or more. V and J are TRBV5-4 and TRBJ1-2; D remains ambiguous. Germline-derived CDR1 and CDR2 are SGHNT and YYREEE (reference sequence). Trimming took 0 bases from V and 4 from J, leaving 13 bases between them. CDR3 size: 15 residues. CDR3 sequence reads: CASSLESSPSYGYTF. The CDR3 DNA follows: TGTGCCAGCAGCTTGGAGAGCAGCCCTTCCTATGGCTACACCTTC.

The sample holds many counts of this clonotype. The chain employs TRBV20-1 and TRBJ2-1, with TRBD2 matching 9 bases. The germline V gene has CDR1 DFQATT and CDR2 SNEGSKA (reference sequence). The junction had 8 bases not matched to a gene; V was cut back by 4 bases and J by 1 base. The CDR3 has 16 residues. The CDR3 reads CSATSSSGTSYNEQFF. In DNA, the CDR3 is TGCAGTGCTACCAGCTCTAGCGGGACGTCCTACAATGAGCAGTTCTTC.

The count of this clonotype is one. This rearrangement joins TRBV14 to TRBJ1-5; unclear D gene. Germline V gene sequence: CDR1 SGHDN, CDR2 FVKESK. V lost 4 bases to trimming and J lost 2 bases, with 9 bases between them. The CDR3 totals 14 residues. CDR3 sequence reads: CASSPVAGNQPQHF. CDR3 bases: TGTGCCAGCAGCCCGGTTGCGGGCAATCAGCCCCAGCATTTT.

Many counts were recorded for this clonotype. The chain combines TRBV4-3 with TRBJ1-2, with 9 bases matching TRBD1. The CDR3 is 13 amino acids. V was pared by 4 bases and J by 8 bases, with 5 bases of the junction left unmatched. In germline, CDR1 is LGHNA, CDR2 YSLEER. The CDR3 protein is CASSLGTGNGYTF. The DNA for the CDR3 is TGCGCCAGCAGCCTAGGGACAGGGAACGGCTACACCTTC.

The V call is TRBV6-6, the J call TRBJ2-1; 10 positions agree with TRBD2. Germline-derived CDR1 and CDR2 are MNHNY and SVGAGI (reference sequence). The J segment lost 12 bases and the V segment lost 6 bases, leaving 11 bases of the junction unmatched. The length of the CDR3 is 14 residues. CDR3 DNA sequence: TGTGCCAGCAGCGAAGCTAGCGGGGGCATAGGGCAGTTCTTC. Translating gives CASSEASGGIGQFF.

This clonotype was counted only a few times. The chain employs TRBV7-2 and TRBJ2-5; TRBD2 agrees at 12 bases. CDR3 length equals 14 residues. After removal of 5 bases from V and 5 bases from J, the junction contained 3 bases not matched to a gene. In germline, CDR1 is SGHTA, CDR2 FQGNSA. As DNA, the CDR3 is TGTGCCAGCAGCAAAGGACTAGCGGGGGAGACCCAGTACTTC. This gives the protein CASSKGLAGETQYF.

This clonotype came up many times. The genes are TRBV7-3 and TRBJ1-6; TRBD1 matches at 8 bases. After removal of 5 bases from V and 8 bases from J, the junction contained 2 bases not matched to a gene. The CDR3 is 13 residues long. Per germline, CDR1 SGHTA and CDR2 FQGTGA. In nucleotides, the CDR3 is TGTGCCAGCAGCGCGACAGGGGATTCACCCCTCCACTTT. Its protein is CASSATGDSPLHF.

The chain couples TRBV24-1 to TRBJ2-2, with D maybe TRBD1 (5 bases). The CDR3 extends over 14 amino acids. Germline-derived CDR1 and CDR2 are KGHDR and SFDVKD. The V gene lost 2 bases and the J gene lost 6 bases, with 9 bases spanning the gap. The CDR3 sequence: CATSDSSTAGELFF. The CDR3 DNA reads as TGTGCCACCAGTGATTCTTCGACAGCCGGGGAGCTGTTTTTT.

The V and J genes are TRBV12-3 or TRBV12-4 and TRBJ2-5; D possibly corresponds to TRBD2 (6 bases). This CDR3 is built from 15 residues. V lost 1 base, J lost 5 bases, and 14 bases lay in between. The CDR3 nucleotides are TGTGCCAGCAGTTTAGGCGCGGGAAAGGGGGAGACCCAGTACTTC. It specifies CASSLGAGKGETQYF.